This TCR beta chain was identified during a study of T-cell reconstitution after alpha-beta-depleted transplantation in children. Per germline, CDR1 SGHRS and CDR2 YFSETQ. The CDR3 runs 16 residues. The V end was cut by 0 bases, the J end by 8 bases, with 20 bases between. Preparation of the TCRbeta library involved a method that used unique molecular identifiers. MiXCR was run by TCRdb on the PCR reads, yielding one entry per CDR3 protein. Altogether tens of thousands of distinct CDR3 sequences are present, more than 5.5% being singletons, with the ten largest covering more than 2.5%. Ten or more counts support this clonotype.

This specimen was PBMCs from the stem cell graft donor, taken from the stem cell graft. The sequence was collected from a human donor who donated a stem cell graft to a child with acute lymphoblastic leukemia. The V and J genes are TRBV5-1 and TRBJ1-2, with D possibly TRBD1 on 5 matching bases. The CDR3 here is CASSLEWQGALRGYTF. Written as DNA, the CDR3 is TGCGCCAGCAGCTTGGAATGGCAGGGAGCACTGAGGGGCTACACCTTC.